What follows are 20 T cell receptor beta chains derived from one specimen sequenced in a study of blood T cell repertoires in COVID-19 (TCRdb year 2020). Library creation used the immunoSEQ multiplex PCR assay. In its TCRdb copy, this immuneACCESS table keeps in-frame sequences only and misses some clones. Where compared with another copy, unresolved V genes explain less than half of these, and the others have no known cause. Present in this sample are roughly 210,000 clones, around 90% of which were seen just once. The top ten hold about 1.7% of the sample. Sample: peripheral blood. Every receptor here comes from a man in his 70s with acute or convalescent COVID-19.

The V gene is TRBV6-1, the J gene TRBJ2-2; TRBD1 agrees at 9 bases. The CDR3 has 16 residues. V shed 3 bases, J shed 3 bases, and the junction held 5 bases outside the gene matches. CDR1 and CDR2 from the germline V gene are MNHNS and SASEGT. Here the CDR3 reads CASSDLTGGYTGELFF. The DNA of the CDR3 is TGTGCCAGCAGTGATTTGACAGGGGGTTACACCGGGGAGCTGTTTTTT.

CDR3: CASSWDGGTSEEQYF. CDR3 in DNA: TGTGCCAGCAGCTGGGATGGAGGGACTTCGGAAGAGCAGTACTTC. This chain connects TRBV7-9 to TRBJ2-7; possible D gene TRBD2, 6 bases. V was pared by 4 bases and J by 7 bases, with 20 bases between. This CDR3 contains 15 residues. Germline assignment: CDR1 SEHNR and CDR2 FQNEAQ (reference sequence).

The chain joins TRBV5-1 to TRBJ2-5; 9 bases are shared with TRBD2. The CDR3 has 18 residues. The V gene end was trimmed by 1 base and the J gene end by 5 bases; junction bases not matched to a gene: 15. Germline loops: CDR1 SGHRS, CDR2 YFSETQ. CDR3 DNA: TGCGCCAGCAGCTTGAGAGGTGGGGCTAGCGGGATAGGGGAGACCCAGTACTTC. Protein product: CASSLRGGASGIGETQYF.

The chain combines TRBV19 with TRBJ2-2, with 7 bases lining up with TRBD1. V gave up 6 bases and J gave up 4 bases; unmatched junction bases: 5. This CDR3 comprises 14 residues. The germline gives CDR1 LNHDA, CDR2 SQIVND (reference sequence). CDR3 residues: CASRKDRFTGELFF. As DNA, the CDR3 is TGTGCCAGTAGGAAGGACAGGTTCACCGGGGAGCTGTTTTTT.

Only a few counts were recorded for this clone. This chain uses TRBV5-1 with TRBJ2-6, with D possibly TRBD1 on 5 matching bases. The germline V gene encodes CDR1 SGHRS and CDR2 YFSETQ. V lost 4 bases and J 4 bases, leaving 15 bases between the germline ends. The CDR3 is 16 residues long. CDR3 coding DNA: TGCGCCAGCAGCGCCTACAGGACGCGCGGGGCCAACGTCCTGACTTTC. Translating it yields CASSAYRTRGANVLTF.

The chain combines TRBV6-5 with TRBJ1-1; D unresolved. The CDR3 is 12 amino acids. V lost 7 bases and J lost 4, with 10 bases in between. Germline CDR1 reads MNHEY; CDR2 reads SVGAGI. This chain's CDR3 is CASTRRGTEAFF. For the CDR3, the DNA is TGTGCCAGCACCCGGCGGGGCACTGAAGCTTTCTTT.

V usage is TRBV28 and J usage is TRBJ1-5, with 7 positions matching TRBD1. The V segment lost 6 bases and the J segment 9 bases; nucleotides outside the gene matches: 23. The CDR3 totals 18 residues. Germline CDR1 MDHEN, CDR2 SYDVKM. CDR3 bases: TGTGCCAGCAGCGATGGGCGGTCGGGACGGCCCTCAGGGGGGCCCCAGCATTTT. It encodes CASSDGRSGRPSGGPQHF. Full variable domain (remainder filled in from reference TRBV28 and TRBJ1-5): DVKVTQSSRYLVKRTGEKVFLECVQDMDHENMFWYRQDPGLGLRLIYFSYDVKMKEKGDIPEGYSVSREKKERFSLILESASTNQTSMYLCASSDGRSGRPSGGPQHFGDGTRLSIL.

The chain carries TRBV21-1 and TRBJ1-5. TRBV21-1 is classified as a pseudogene. This CDR3 contains 15 residues. Written as DNA, the CDR3 is TGTGCCAGCACTCCTAACGGACTTAGCAATCAGCCCCAGCATTTT. Residues: CASTPNGLSNQPQHF.

This chain uses TRBV28 with TRBJ1-4; 8 bases fit TRBD1. This CDR3 is built from 14 residues. Germline V gene data show CDR1 as MDHEN and CDR2 as SYDVKM. Losses at the gene ends were 6 bases for V and 5 bases for J; bases not matched to a gene: 5. Here the CDR3 DNA reads TGTGCCAGCAGATCGACAGGGGCGAATGAAAAACTGTTTTTT. The encoded protein is CASRSTGANEKLFF. The full variable domain, with the rest looked up from reference TRBV28 and TRBJ1-4, is DVKVTQSSRYLVKRTGEKVFLECVQDMDHENMFWYRQDPGLGLRLIYFSYDVKMKEKGDIPEGYSVSREKKERFSLILESASTNQTSMYLCASRSTGANEKLFFGSGTQLSVL.

The chain recombines TRBV29-1 with TRBJ2-3; 7 bases line up with TRBD1. With V trimmed by 6 bases and J by 6 bases, 15 bases remained unmatched. The CDR3 consists of 15 residues. From germline, CDR1 is SQVTM and CDR2 ANQGSEA. DNA for the CDR3: TGCAGCGTCCGCCCAACAGGGGACCAAGGGGATACGCAGTATTTT. It translates to CSVRPTGDQGDTQYF.

The chain carries TRBV6-5 and TRBJ1-1, with 8 bases matching TRBD1. Germline V gene lookup returns CDR1 MNHEY and CDR2 SVGAGI. The CDR3 consists of 15 residues. The J segment lost 11 bases and the V segment lost 5 bases, leaving 16 bases of the junction unmatched. DNA for the CDR3: TGTGCCAGCAGTCGCGCTGGACAGGGAACGAAAATGGCTTTCTTT. Translation: CASSRAGQGTKMAFF.

The chain employs TRBV19 and TRBJ1-1; 7 bases are a match to TRBD1. Trimming removed 8 bases from V and 7 bases from J; junction bases left unmatched: 10. This CDR3 contains 13 residues. The germline V gene encodes CDR1 LNHDA and CDR2 SQIVND (reference sequence). CDR3 nucleotides: TGTGCCAGTCGGGAGGGACAGTGGAATGAAGCTTTCTTT. Amino acids: CASREGQWNEAFF.

This chain connects TRBV7-8 to TRBJ2-7; weak D call: TRBD2 (6 bases). Between the trimmed V and J ends, which lost 2 bases and 5 bases, there was a span of 13 bases. The CDR3 runs to 14 residues. Germline V gene sequence: CDR1 SGHVS, CDR2 FQNEAQ. The DNA for the CDR3 is TGTGCCAGCAGCTTATCCGGGAGTCTCCACGAGCAGTACTTC. Its translation is CASSLSGSLHEQYF.

The rearrangement uses TRBV6-5 and TRBJ2-5; D perhaps matches TRBD1 (5 bases). Germline CDR1 MNHEY, CDR2 SVGAGI. The CDR3 is 15 amino acids. Trimming left V 0 bases short and J 2 bases short, with 10 bases between. CDR3 nucleotide sequence: TGTGCCAGCAGTTACTCAGACAGCGAGCAAGAGACCCAGTACTTC. This gives the protein CASSYSDSEQETQYF.

The chain employs TRBV2 and TRBJ1-1; D gene ambiguous. The CDR3 has 10 amino acids. V was cut by 7 bases and J by 4 bases, with 4 bases left in between. Germline assignment: CDR1 SNHLY and CDR2 FYNNEI. The CDR3 DNA reads as TGTGCCAGCATCGGCACTGAAGCTTTCTTT. It codes for CASIGTEAFF.

The chain couples TRBV3-1 (or the pseudogene TRBV3-2) to TRBJ1-4; no firm D call. The germline V and J ends were trimmed by 4 bases and 3 bases, with 12 bases remaining between them. This CDR3 spans 15 amino acids. The germline V gene has CDR1 LGHDT and CDR2 YNNKEL (reference sequence). The CDR3 is CASSPAGGPNEKLFF. CDR3 DNA sequence: TGTGCCAGCAGCCCTGCGGGAGGACCTAATGAAAAACTGTTTTTT.

The chain couples TRBV21-1 to TRBJ1-5. TRBV21-1 is classified as a pseudogene. The CDR3 spans 16 residues. The CDR3 loop is CASTGGNGTSNQPQHF. DNA of the CDR3: TGTGCCAGCACCGGAGGGAATGGGACTAGCAATCAGCCCCAGCATTTT.

The chain joins TRBV7-2 to TRBJ1-1; 7 nucleotides align to TRBD1. Trimming took 5 bases from V and 1 from J; bases not matched to a gene: 7. Germline V gene lookup returns CDR1 SGHTA and CDR2 FQGNSA. CDR3 length equals 15 residues. CDR3 bases: TGTGCCAGCAGCCCAATGGGACAGAGGAACACTGAAGCTTTCTTT. Its translation is CASSPMGQRNTEAFF.

This chain uses TRBV10-1 with TRBJ1-2, with 7 bases lining up with TRBD1. Germline CDR1 and CDR2: WNHNN and SYGVQD (reference sequence). The CDR3 extends over 13 amino acids. V was pared by 8 bases and J by 3 bases, with 6 bases of the junction left unmatched. For the CDR3, the DNA is TGCGCCAGCGCCCGGGACAGCTACTATGGCTACACCTTC. Amino acids: CASARDSYYGYTF.

The CDR3 bases are TGTGCCAGCAGCCTCGGACTAGCGGGACAGTACTTC. It is translated as CASSLGLAGQYF. The chain links TRBV3-1 (or the pseudogene TRBV3-2) to TRBJ2-7; 12 nucleotides agree with TRBD2. Germline V gene data show CDR1 as LGHDT and CDR2 as YNNKEL (reference sequence). Losses at the gene ends were 4 bases for V and 10 bases for J; bases not matched to a gene: 2. CDR3 size: 12 residues.